The rows below give T cell receptor beta chains drawn from one sample of a study of blood T cell repertoires in COVID-19. TCRdb's table, derived via immunoSEQ multiplex PCR, lists solely in-frame clones and lacks some. The sample contains 100,000 to 150,000 clones, over 75% of which appear only once. Sequenced: peripheral blood. These receptors originate from a woman aged 60-75 years with acute or convalescent COVID-19. Both conserved end residues are part of each CDR3. The order of the fields is CDR3 length, D gene, clone size, J gene, V gene, CDR3 protein, CDR3 DNA. A D gene is named only where the DNA matches it firmly. The size of a clone is reported for some rows only, either as once, few or many, or as a class for expanded clones.

CDR3 length: 15
D gene: NA
clone size: few
J gene: TRBJ2-1
V gene: TRBV15
CDR3 protein: CATSREAGLYNEQFF
CDR3 DNA: TGTGCCACCAGCAGAGAGGCAGGCCTCTACAATGAGCAGTTCTTC

CDR3 length: 20
D gene: NA
clone size: NA
J gene: TRBJ1-1
V gene: TRBV5-5
CDR3 protein: CASNERKGEVLLLANTEAFF
CDR3 DNA: TGTGCCAGCAACGAGCGGAAGGGTGAGGTTCTTCTCCTCGCGAACACTGAAGCTTTCTTT

CDR3 length: 14
D gene: TRBD1
clone size: NA
J gene: TRBJ1-5
V gene: TRBV6-6
CDR3 protein: CASRGQGRNQPQHF
CDR3 DNA: TGTGCCAGCAGGGGACAGGGGAGAAATCAGCCCCAGCATTTT

CDR3 length: 13
D gene: NA
clone size: NA
J gene: TRBJ2-5
V gene: TRBV7-9
CDR3 protein: CASSLDSQETQYF
CDR3 DNA: TGTGCCAGCAGCTTAGACTCTCAAGAGACCCAGTACTTC

CDR3 length: 15
D gene: TRBD2
clone size: NA
J gene: TRBJ2-2
V gene: TRBV10-3
CDR3 protein: CAIPRSSGITGELFF
CDR3 DNA: TGTGCCATTCCCCGGTCTAGCGGAATAACCGGGGAGCTGTTTTTT

CDR3 length: 18
D gene: TRBD2
clone size: NA
J gene: TRBJ2-3
V gene: TRBV11-2
CDR3 protein: CASSLVRTSGRSTDTQYF
CDR3 DNA: TGTGCCAGCAGCTTAGTTAGGACTAGCGGCCGGAGCACAGATACGCAGTATTTT

CDR3 length: 12
D gene: TRBD2
clone size: NA
J gene: TRBJ2-5
V gene: TRBV2
CDR3 protein: CASSGGRETQYF
CDR3 DNA: TGTGCCAGCAGCGGGGGGAGGGAGACCCAGTACTTC

CDR3 length: 16
D gene: TRBD1
clone size: NA
J gene: TRBJ2-2
V gene: TRBV5-1
CDR3 protein: CASRTGTVGNTGELFF
CDR3 DNA: TGCGCCAGCAGAACCGGGACAGTGGGTAACACCGGGGAGCTGTTTTTT

CDR3 length: 17
D gene: TRBD2
clone size: NA
J gene: TRBJ2-7
V gene: TRBV7-9
CDR3 protein: CASSLARESGRAYEQYF
CDR3 DNA: TGTGCCAGCAGCTTAGCGCGGGAGAGCGGGAGGGCGTACGAGCAGTACTTC

CDR3 length: 18
D gene: TRBD2
clone size: NA
J gene: TRBJ2-1
V gene: TRBV5-1
CDR3 protein: CASSFRLDGTSGTSEQFF
CDR3 DNA: TGCGCCAGCAGCTTTCGACTCGACGGGACTAGCGGGACCAGTGAGCAGTTCTTC

CDR3 length: 14
D gene: NA
clone size: NA
J gene: TRBJ1-1
V gene: TRBV19
CDR3 protein: CASSLTTVNTEAFF
CDR3 DNA: TGTGCCAGTAGCCTAACGACAGTGAACACTGAAGCTTTCTTT

CDR3 length: 14
D gene: TRBD1
clone size: NA
J gene: TRBJ1-4
V gene: TRBV5-1
CDR3 protein: CASSRTGLNEKLFF
CDR3 DNA: TGCGCCAGCAGCCGGACAGGACTTAATGAAAAACTGTTTTTT

CDR3 length: 15
D gene: TRBD1
clone size: NA
J gene: TRBJ1-2
V gene: TRBV9
CDR3 protein: CASRGQGDSGSGYTF
CDR3 DNA: TGTGCCAGCAGGGGACAGGGGGACTCTGGGTCGGGCTACACCTTC

CDR3 length: 11
D gene: NA
clone size: NA
J gene: TRBJ2-5
V gene: TRBV2
CDR3 protein: CASLASETQYF
CDR3 DNA: TGTGCCAGCTTAGCGAGCGAGACCCAGTACTTC

CDR3 length: 14
D gene: NA
clone size: NA
J gene: TRBJ1-1
V gene: TRBV9
CDR3 protein: CASSAANRNTEAFF
CDR3 DNA: TGTGCCAGCAGCGCGGCCAACAGGAACACTGAAGCTTTCTTT

CDR3 length: 15
D gene: NA
clone size: NA
J gene: TRBJ1-1
V gene: TRBV19
CDR3 protein: CASRTGHRLNTEAFF
CDR3 DNA: TGTGCCAGTAGAACAGGACACAGGCTGAACACTGAAGCTTTCTTT

CDR3 length: 15
D gene: TRBD2
clone size: NA
J gene: TRBJ2-2
V gene: TRBV6-1
CDR3 protein: CASSLSGANTGELFF
CDR3 DNA: TGTGCCAGCAGTCTTAGCGGGGCGAACACCGGGGAGCTGTTTTTT

CDR3 length: 15
D gene: NA
clone size: once
J gene: TRBJ1-4
V gene: TRBV19
CDR3 protein: CASSMGQVSNEKLFF
CDR3 DNA: TGTGCCAGTAGCATGGGGCAGGTCAGCAATGAAAAACTGTTTTTT

CDR3 length: 14
D gene: TRBD1
clone size: NA
J gene: TRBJ2-7
V gene: TRBV6-2/TRBV6-3
CDR3 protein: CASSWGTGSYEQYF
CDR3 DNA: TGTGCCAGCAGTTGGGGGACAGGTTCTTACGAGCAGTACTTC